The 5 T cell receptor beta chains below come from one sample, sequenced in a study of blood T cell repertoires in COVID-19. The data were produced by immunoSEQ multiplex PCR, yet TCRdb's version contains in-frame clones alone and is incomplete. The table has approximately 6,300 clones, around 67% seen once; the top ten hold approximately 15%. Sequencing was done on a sample of peripheral blood. These receptors came from a man aged 60 to 75 with acute or convalescent COVID-19.

This rearrangement joins TRBV7-2 to TRBJ1-1; TRBD1 might be the D (6 bases). Looked up from germline, CDR1 is SGHTA and CDR2 is FQGNSA. The CDR3 has 14 residues. Trimming took off 5 bases at V and 0 bases at J, with 10 bases between the two ends. The CDR3 is CASSTRTVNTEAFF. In nucleotides, the CDR3 is TGTGCCAGCAGCACGCGGACAGTGAACACTGAAGCTTTCTTT.

The rearrangement joins TRBV27 to TRBJ1-1; D ambiguous. CDR1 is MNHEY, CDR2 SMNVEV, per germline (reference sequence). V lost 6 bases, J lost 4 bases, and 12 bases lay in between. The length of the CDR3 is 13 residues. CDR3 bases: TGTGCCAGCAGCCCCGTCGCTATCACTGAAGCTTTCTTT. It translates to CASSPVAITEAFF.

The chain recombines TRBV12-5 with TRBJ1-5, with a weak D call TRBD1 (6 bases). Germline V gene sequence: CDR1 LGHNT, CDR2 FRNRAP. V lost 4 bases and J lost 1, with 11 bases in between. The CDR3 extends over 15 amino acids. CDR3 protein: CASGWTAPSNQPQHF. The CDR3 bases are TGTGCTAGTGGTTGGACAGCTCCCAGCAATCAGCCCCAGCATTTT.

This clone has more than one count but fewer than ten. The chain combines TRBV19 with TRBJ2-2; TRBD1 is a possible D gene (5 bases). Looked up from germline, CDR1 is LNHDA and CDR2 is SQIVND (reference sequence). Deletions cut 6 bases from V and 3 bases from J, with 14 bases between. The CDR3 runs to 15 residues. CDR3 protein: CASSLTQGDTGELFF. DNA of the CDR3: TGTGCCAGTAGCCTGACTCAAGGGGACACCGGGGAGCTGTTTTTT.

The CDR3 region is CASSLESQGAGEKLFF. Here the CDR3 DNA reads TGCGCCAGCAGCTTGGAGTCGCAGGGGGCAGGTGAAAAACTGTTTTTT. The chain employs TRBV5-1 and TRBJ1-4; 8 bases are shared with TRBD1. The CDR3 has 16 residues. The ends lost 0 bases at V and 7 bases at J; junction bases unmatched: 8. The germline CDR1 and CDR2 sequences are SGHRS and YFSETQ.